This entry lists 13 T cell receptor beta chains sequenced from one sample in a study of shared clonotypes between healthy human individuals. Some clones are missing from TCRdb's copy, which holds only in-frame ones; the method was immunoSEQ multiplex PCR. The sample includes about half a million clones, around 79% of them seen just once. Sequencing was carried out using PBMCs. These receptor sequences come from a woman in her forties in good health. Some clones in this sample may be carry-over from other donors' samples.

The V and J genes are TRBV28 and TRBJ1-3, with D unresolved. CDR3 length: 14 amino acids. Trimming took 3 bases from V and 3 from J, leaving 9 bases between them. CDR1 is MDHEN and CDR2 is SYDVKM in the germline V gene. Here the CDR3 DNA reads TGTGCCAGCAGTTTCTCGGGGTTTGGAAACACCATATATTTT. Translation gives CASSFSGFGNTIYF.

J is TRBJ1-6 and V is TRBV6-5; 8 nucleotides match TRBD1. This CDR3 comprises 13 residues. Germline V gene lookup returns CDR1 MNHEY and CDR2 SVGAGI. V gave up 6 bases and J gave up 8 bases; unmatched junction bases: 3. This CDR3 is CASRSDRDSPLHF. CDR3 bases: TGTGCCAGCAGATCGGACAGGGATTCACCCCTCCACTTT.

The gene calls are TRBV27 and TRBJ2-5; weak D call: TRBD1 (7 bases). Looked up from germline, CDR1 is MNHEY and CDR2 is SMNVEV (reference sequence). V lost 9 bases to trimming and J lost 2 bases, with 13 bases between them. There are 13 residues in the CDR3. The CDR3 is CASKQGGQETQYF. CDR3 DNA: TGTGCCAGTAAGCAGGGGGGACAAGAGACCCAGTACTTC.

This chain links TRBV12-1 with TRBJ2-7; the table gives TRBD2 as D, unverified against the DNA. TRBV12-1 is flagged as a pseudogene. This CDR3 comprises 15 residues. The CDR3 bases are TGTGCCAGCAGCCCCCTCGTTCTAGCGGGAGGCGAGCAGTACTTC. Its translation is CASSPLVLAGGEQYF.

This chain joins TRBV6-5 and TRBJ1-2, with D perhaps matching TRBD1 (6 bases). CDR1 is MNHEY and CDR2 is SVGAGI in the germline V gene. This CDR3 spans 14 amino acids. Trimming took off 4 bases at V and 6 bases at J, with 15 bases between the two ends. The CDR3 coding sequence is TGTGCCAGCAGTTCCCTTCGACAGGTTCATGGCTACACCTTC. Encoded protein: CASSSLRQVHGYTF.

The V call is TRBV2, the J call TRBJ1-1, with 7 bases matching TRBD1. Germline V gene lookup returns CDR1 SNHLY and CDR2 FYNNEI. Trimming removed 6 bases from V and 0 bases from J; junction bases left unmatched: 4. This CDR3 contains 14 residues. The CDR3 loop is CASSHRGLNTEAFF. CDR3 nucleotides: TGTGCCAGCAGCCACAGGGGCTTGAACACTGAAGCTTTCTTT.

The chain employs TRBV7-6 and TRBJ2-1, with a possible D match to TRBD2 (6 bases). The CDR3 runs 13 residues. The germline gives CDR1 SGHVS, CDR2 FNYEAQ. V dropped 5 bases and J dropped 13 bases, with 18 bases sitting between them. The CDR3 sequence: CASSRLGGKSQFF. The CDR3 coding sequence is TGTGCCAGCAGCCGTTTGGGGGGAAAGTCCCAGTTCTTC.

The chain is built from TRBV29-1 and TRBJ2-3; no reliable D call. The CDR3 length is 11 residues. V lost 4 bases, J lost 6 bases, and 8 bases lay in between. In germline, CDR1 is SQVTM, CDR2 ANQGSEA. DNA of the CDR3: TGCAGCGTTGCTCTGGGGGATACGCAGTATTTT. This codes for CSVALGDTQYF.

This clone came up a few times. Other DNA sequences in this sample translate to the same CDR3. The chain recombines TRBV19 with TRBJ1-5; 7 bases align to TRBD1. V shed 6 bases, J shed 6 bases, and the junction held 5 bases outside the gene matches. Germline CDR1 reads LNHDA; CDR2 reads SQIVND (reference sequence). CDR3 length equals 13 residues. The CDR3 DNA follows: TGTGCCAGTAGAACGGGACAGTTTCAGCCCCAGCATTTT. It specifies CASRTGQFQPQHF.

This CDR3 is CASSLDGLGVTETQYF. The DNA for the CDR3 is TGCGCCAGCAGCTTGGACGGACTGGGGGTAACAGAGACCCAGTACTTC. The chain is built from TRBV5-1 and TRBJ2-5; the D call may be TRBD1 or TRBD2 (5 bases each). The CDR3 contains 16 residues. CDR1 SGHRS and CDR2 YFSETQ come from the germline V gene. V gave up 0 bases and J gave up 4 bases, with 16 bases separating them.

The chain combines TRBV2 with TRBJ2-7, with 10 bases that match TRBD2. Trimming removed 6 bases from V and 6 bases from J; junction bases left unmatched: 5. CDR1 is SNHLY, CDR2 FYNNEI, per germline. The CDR3 is made up of 13 amino acids. Here the CDR3 DNA reads TGTGCCAGCAGGGTAATAGCGGGAGGCGAGCAGTACTTC. This gives the protein CASRVIAGGEQYF.

J is TRBJ1-3 and V is TRBV30; possible D gene TRBD1, 5 bases. Germline assignment: CDR1 GTSNPN and CDR2 SVGIG (reference sequence). Trimming removed 2 bases at V and 1 base at J, with 9 bases between. The CDR3 covers 14 residues. The DNA for the CDR3 is TGTGCCTGGAGTCAACGGGGGTCTGGAAACACCATATATTTT. This encodes CAWSQRGSGNTIYF.

This sequence joins TRBV10-3 and TRBJ1-4; D possibly corresponds to TRBD1 (6 bases). Germline V gives CDR1 ENHRY, CDR2 SYGVKD. The V end was cut by 0 bases, the J end by 8 bases, with 13 bases between. This CDR3 has 15 residues. CDR3 bases: TGTGCCATCAGTGAGTCACAGGGCGGCGACGAAAAACTGTTTTTT. Encoded protein: CAISESQGGDEKLFF.